This record concerns one T cell receptor beta chain sequence. Its specificity is not known. The CDR3 end falls 3 residues outside the read, so it is completed with the germline J gene. This sample was included in a study of T cells in women clearing cervical HPV infection. At the level of the study: Women with histologically confirmed HPV16-related CIN3 or worse, 2 with invasive cancer, served as cases. For cases, blood was sampled a median 149 days after lesion detection, interquartile range roughly 90 to 230 days.

Average input was about 1,200 ng genomic DNA for immunoSEQ TCR beta CDR3 amplification. Profiled with immunoSEQ multiplex PCR; TCRdb holds only in-frame clones, not every one. This listing includes 25,000 to 35,000 clones. The germline gives CDR1 SGHTA, CDR2 FQGNSA. The CDR3 loop spans 14 amino acids. The V gene end was trimmed by 4 bases and the J gene end by 4 bases; junction bases not matched to a gene: 6. Study-level findings and limits: Each sample's T-cell count was unknown, possibly confounding richness.

The V and J genes are TRBV7-2 and TRBJ1-1; 7 bases map to TRBD1. The clonotype originates from a woman between 18 and 70 years old with a cervical HPV16 infection that either progressed to CIN3+ or cleared (not recorded which). The specimen sequenced was blood buffy coat. The DNA read from the CDR3 is TGTGCCAGCAGCTCACCGGGACAGTTCACTGAA. It encodes CASSSPGQFTE. The CDR3 in full is CASSSPGQFTEAFF.